This is a list of T cell receptor beta chains from one sample in a study of regulatory dendritic cells for organ transplantation. Produced via immunoSEQ multiplex PCR; TCRdb's table is partial and in-frame only. The sample includes about 20,000 clones, 70% to 90% of them seen just once. Their specific antigens are unknown. The sample was naive CD4+ T cells from blood cultured with regulatory dendritic cells. The receptors stem from a human donor in good health. Each CDR3 is given without its conserved first and last residue. A D gene is named only where the DNA matches it firmly. Size tells how often a clone was seen (once, few, many) or the class of an expanded clone, and some rows leave it out.

>TRBV18|-|TRBJ2-1|once
ASSPTGVNNEQF
>TRBV5-1|-|TRBJ2-7|-
ASSLLGNYEQY
>TRBV18|-|TRBJ2-5|-
ASSQGGEETQY
>TRBV11-2|TRBD2|TRBJ2-1|-
ASSLDPSPGTSGSNEQF
>TRBV7-2|-|TRBJ2-7|-
ASSPQGPGNYEQY
>TRBV10-3|TRBD2|TRBJ2-5|once
AISEQLAGLQETQY
>TRBV6-5|TRBD1|TRBJ1-4|-
ASRKTGLEEKLF
>TRBV7-2|-|TRBJ1-2|-
ASSPMAGYT
>TRBV5-4|TRBD1|TRBJ1-2|-
ASSFRQGIYGYT
>TRBV7-2|TRBD2|TRBJ2-5|-
ASSLVSYLGLAETQY
>TRBV19|-|TRBJ2-7|-
ASSMRETYEQY
>TRBV5-1|-|TRBJ1-1|few
ASSFRVPPGAEAF
>TRBV5-1|TRBD2|TRBJ2-1|once
ASSLGTSGNYEQF
>TRBV7-2|-|TRBJ2-3|-
ASSNRRSDTQY
>TRBV7-3|-|TRBJ2-1|-
ASSLISGEQF
>TRBV27|-|TRBJ1-5|-
ASSPLGRLGSGNQPQH
>TRBV19|-|TRBJ1-5|-
ASSITDQPQH
>TRBV6-5|-|TRBJ1-2|-
ASSYSNQPESST
>TRBV29-1|-|TRBJ2-4|-
SVDGQGGDIQY
>TRBV9|TRBD2|TRBJ2-2|once
ASSVAPSSGNTGELF
>TRBV11-2|-|TRBJ2-5|-
ASSLDHQETQY
>TRBV18|-|TRBJ1-3|-
ASSPKSSPGLTGNTIY
>TRBV5-6|-|TRBJ2-5|-
ASSLFDRDKETQY
>TRBV27|TRBD2|TRBJ2-7|-
ASSPGLAGTYEQY
>TRBV11-2|TRBD2|TRBJ2-1|-
ASSSTKTSGGHNEQF
>TRBV7-6|-|TRBJ2-1|-
ASSLAMGENEQF
>TRBV7-2|-|TRBJ2-3|-
ASSQGGSGTWQY
>TRBV30|-|TRBJ2-7|once
AWSSAPDEQY
>TRBV7-2|-|TRBJ2-1|-
ASSLAGLLGDEQF
>TRBV28|-|TRBJ2-7|-
ASSPGQVGLEQY
>TRBV5-4|-|TRBJ1-2|-
ASSLGRLRGYT
>TRBV28|TRBD2|TRBJ2-5|-
ASSFLGGEETQY
>TRBV5-1|-|TRBJ2-1|once
ASSPTTGGDEQF
>TRBV5-1|TRBD2|TRBJ2-3|-
ASSPGTSGKDTQY
>TRBV28|TRBD1|TRBJ2-1|-
ASSTLDRGDF
>TRBV28|-|TRBJ1-1|-
ASSLRTEAF
>TRBV6-5|-|TRBJ2-7|-
ASSYEGLGEQY
>TRBV10-1|-|TRBJ2-7|-
ASSGSRTYEQY
>TRBV25-1|-|TRBJ1-4|few
ASTPVGSGSEKLF
>TRBV5-1|TRBD1|TRBJ2-7|once
ASSLGNRGRLHEQY
>TRBV11-3|-|TRBJ2-1|once
ASSLASSNEQF
>TRBV2|-|TRBJ2-7|-
ASSEGSLARPYEQY